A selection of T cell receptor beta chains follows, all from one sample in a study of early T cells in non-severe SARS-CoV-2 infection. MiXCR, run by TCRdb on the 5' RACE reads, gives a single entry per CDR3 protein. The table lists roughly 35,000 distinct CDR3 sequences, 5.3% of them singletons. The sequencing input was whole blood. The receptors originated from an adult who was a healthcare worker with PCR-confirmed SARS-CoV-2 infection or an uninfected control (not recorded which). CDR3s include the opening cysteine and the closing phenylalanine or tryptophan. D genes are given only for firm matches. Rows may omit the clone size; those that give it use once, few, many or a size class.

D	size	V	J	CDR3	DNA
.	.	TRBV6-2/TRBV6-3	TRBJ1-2	CASSYWTDYGYTF	TGTGCCAGCAGTTATTGGACAGACTATGGCTACACCTTC
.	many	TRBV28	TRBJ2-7	CASRRGASYEQYF	TGTGCCAGTAGACGGGGCGCTAGCTACGAGCAGTACTTC
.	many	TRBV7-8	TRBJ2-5	CASSPLTGTPPKETQYF	TGTGCCAGCAGCCCCCTAACCGGGACTCCCCCAAAGGAGACCCAGTACTTC
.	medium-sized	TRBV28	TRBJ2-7	CASRQSYEQYF	TGTGCCAGCCGACAGTCCTACGAGCAGTACTTC
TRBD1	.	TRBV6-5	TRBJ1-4	CASSGQGLNEKLFF	TGTGCCAGCAGTGGACAGGGCCTTAATGAAAAACTGTTTTTT
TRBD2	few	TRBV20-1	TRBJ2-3	CSAPGLAGTDTQYF	TGCAGTGCGCCCGGACTAGCGGGCACAGATACGCAGTATTTT
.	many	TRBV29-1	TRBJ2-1	CSVSRTTGPNEQFF	TGCAGCGTTAGCCGTACTACCGGGCCCAATGAGCAGTTCTTC
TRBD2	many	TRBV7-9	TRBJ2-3	CASSGSSGGGADTQYF	TGTGCCAGCAGCGGCTCAAGCGGGGGCGGGGCAGATACGCAGTATTTT
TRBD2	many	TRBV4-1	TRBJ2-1	CASSQVPGGTSGHNEQFF	TGCGCCAGCAGCCAAGTGCCCGGCGGGACTAGCGGCCACAATGAGCAGTTCTTC
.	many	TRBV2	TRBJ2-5	CASNVQGGETQYF	TGTGCCAGCAACGTACAGGGAGGAGAGACCCAGTACTTC
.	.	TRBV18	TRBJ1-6	CASSPQTGPNSPLHF	TGTGCCAGCTCACCACAAACAGGTCCCAATTCACCCCTCCACTTT
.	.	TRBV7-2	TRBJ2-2	CASSLDGTNTGELFF	TGTGCCAGCAGCTTGGACGGCACAAACACCGGGGAGCTGTTTTTT
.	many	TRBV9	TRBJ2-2	CASSVAQLPGGELFF	TGTGCCAGCAGCGTAGCACAATTGCCCGGCGGGGAGCTGTTTTTT
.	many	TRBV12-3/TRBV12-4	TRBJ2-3	CASSLGLLPYTQYF	TGTGCCAGCAGTTTGGGGCTGCTTCCATATACGCAGTATTTT
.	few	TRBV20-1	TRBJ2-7	CSAIAIGRAGEQYF	TGCAGTGCTATCGCTATCGGCAGGGCGGGCGAGCAGTACTTC
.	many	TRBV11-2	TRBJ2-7	CASSLGLVLEQYF	TGTGCCAGCAGCTTAGGGCTAGTCCTCGAGCAGTACTTC
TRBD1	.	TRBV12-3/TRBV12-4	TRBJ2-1	CASSSAMDRGLLYSYNEQFF	TGTGCCAGCAGCAGCGCGATGGACAGGGGGCTTCTTTACTCCTACAATGAGCAGTTCTTC
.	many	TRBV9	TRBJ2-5	CASSRAGFGRQETQYF	TGTGCCAGCAGCAGGGCGGGGTTTGGCCGCCAAGAGACCCAGTACTTC
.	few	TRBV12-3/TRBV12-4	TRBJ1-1	CASSSRGTEAFF	TGTGCCAGCAGTTCCCGGGGAACTGAAGCTTTCTTT
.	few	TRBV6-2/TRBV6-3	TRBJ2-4	CASSYSTGSKNIQYF	TGTGCCAGCAGTTACTCGACAGGCTCCAAAAACATTCAGTACTTC
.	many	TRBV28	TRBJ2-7	CASSLAGGGVHEQYF	TGTGCCAGCAGTTTAGCCGGAGGGGGGGTCCACGAGCAGTACTTC
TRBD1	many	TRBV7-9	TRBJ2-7	CASSPRTGGKNEQYF	TGTGCCAGCAGCCCGCGCACAGGGGGAAAAAACGAGCAGTACTTC
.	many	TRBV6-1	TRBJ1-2	CASSERVRSAGKGYTF	TGTGCCAGCAGTGAAAGGGTGAGGTCCGCGGGGAAAGGCTACACCTTC
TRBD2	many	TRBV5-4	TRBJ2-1	CASSLRGSSYNEQFF	TGTGCCAGCAGCCTGCGGGGGAGCTCCTACAATGAGCAGTTCTTC
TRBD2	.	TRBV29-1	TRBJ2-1	CSVVTSGRRNEQFF	TGCAGCGTTGTTACTAGCGGGAGGCGGAATGAGCAGTTCTTC
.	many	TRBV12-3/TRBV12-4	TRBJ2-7	CASMGRSYEQYF	TGTGCCAGCATGGGTCGCTCCTACGAGCAGTACTTC